Shown below are 21 T cell receptor beta chains from a single sample sequenced in a study of blood T cell repertoires in COVID-19. Sequencing used immunoSEQ multiplex PCR; TCRdb keeps in-frame clones, though not all of them. This table has about 160,000 clones, 84% appearing once. Material: PBMCs or T cells enriched from blood (not recorded which). All receptors come from a woman aged 50 to 65 who had recovered from COVID-19.

The chain carries TRBV18 and TRBJ1-2; TRBD1 might be the D (5 bases). The V end was cut by 2 bases, the J end by 7 bases, with 8 bases between. CDR3 size: 12 residues. The germline V gene encodes CDR1 KGHSH and CDR2 LQKENI. CDR3 DNA sequence: TGTGCCAGCTCACCAGGACAAGCTGGCTACACCTTC. It yields the protein CASSPGQAGYTF.

This clone was seen a few times. The rearrangement links TRBV7-3 to TRBJ1-1, with unresolved D. Per germline, CDR1 SGHTA and CDR2 FQGTGA. Trimming removed 4 bases at V and 9 bases at J, with 15 bases between. The CDR3 is made up of 13 amino acids. This CDR3 is CASSSSRSEKAFF. The CDR3 DNA follows: TGTGCCAGCAGCTCCTCCCGATCGGAGAAAGCTTTCTTT.

This clone was recorded a few times. The chain employs TRBV12-3 or TRBV12-4 and TRBJ2-1; D not certain. The CDR3 is 12 residues long. V dropped 7 bases and J dropped 4 bases, with 8 bases sitting between them. DNA of the CDR3: TGTGCCAGCAAACAAGTTTACAATGAGCAGTTCTTC. This encodes CASKQVYNEQFF.

The CDR3 loop reads CASSLGIGANEKLFF. CDR3 bases: TGCGCCAGCAGCTTGGGGATAGGAGCTAATGAAAAACTGTTTTTT. The chain combines TRBV5-1 with TRBJ1-4; D remains unclear. Germline CDR1 SGHRS, CDR2 YFSETQ. The CDR3 is 15 amino acids. V lost 0 bases and J 3 bases, leaving 9 bases between the germline ends.

The chain links TRBV27 to TRBJ2-7; 16 bases match TRBD2. From germline, CDR1 is MNHEY and CDR2 SMNVEV (reference sequence). The CDR3 is 14 amino acids. The J segment lost 7 bases and the V segment lost 6 bases, leaving 3 bases of the junction unmatched. CDR3 sequence reads: CASRPGLAGGEQYF. CDR3 nucleotides: TGTGCCAGCAGGCCGGGACTAGCGGGAGGGGAGCAGTACTTC.

This clone appeared once. The chain couples TRBV19 to TRBJ2-2, with 7 bases identical to TRBD2. Germline V lookup: CDR1 LNHDA, CDR2 SQIVND (reference sequence). V lost 3 bases, J lost 13 bases, and 14 bases stayed unmatched. CDR3 length equals 15 residues. The CDR3 here is CASSIQQRGEWMLFF. The CDR3, as DNA: TGTGCCAGTAGTATTCAACAGCGGGGAGAATGGATGCTGTTTTTT.

The V call is TRBV7-2, the J call TRBJ1-5; D ambiguous. The CDR3 extends over 13 amino acids. V was cut by 1 base and J by 7 bases, with 8 bases left in between. CDR1 is SGHTA, CDR2 FQGNSA, per germline. CDR3 nucleotides: TGTGCCAGCAGCTTAGAGATTAGACAGCCCCAGCATTTT. It is translated as CASSLEIRQPQHF.

This clone was counted between two and nine times. The gene calls are TRBV7-8 and TRBJ2-7; 7 positions agree with TRBD2. CDR1 is SGHVS, CDR2 FQNEAQ, per germline. Unmatched junction bases numbered 10, after V lost 0 bases and J lost 5 bases. The CDR3 sequence is 16 residues long. The CDR3 DNA sequence: TGTGCCAGCAGCTTAGCGCTGTATCCTGGGAGGGACGAGCAGTACTTC. Its translation is CASSLALYPGRDEQYF.

The gene calls are TRBV7-9 and TRBJ1-1, with 8 bases lining up with TRBD1. V lost 0 bases and J lost 3; bases outside the gene matches: 3. This CDR3 has 15 residues. CDR1 SEHNR and CDR2 FQNEAQ come from the germline V gene (reference sequence). CDR3 in amino acids: CASSLADRVDTEAFF. CDR3 in DNA: TGTGCCAGCAGCTTAGCGGACAGGGTGGACACTGAAGCTTTCTTT.

The genes are TRBV5-1 and TRBJ1-4, with TRBD1 matching over 10 bases. V shed 3 bases and J 8 bases; nucleotides not matched to a gene: 7. Germline V gives CDR1 SGHRS, CDR2 YFSETQ. The CDR3 is 15 amino acids. For the CDR3, the DNA is TGCGCCAGCAGCTGGCTCGCGACAGGGGGCGAAAAACTGTTTTTT. Its translation: CASSWLATGGEKLFF. Drawing the rest from reference TRBV5-1 and TRBJ1-4, the complete variable domain is KAGVTQTPRYLIKTRGQQVTLSCSPISGHRSVSWYQQTPGQGLQFLFEYFSETQRNKGNFPGRFSGRQFSNSRSEMNVSTLELGDSALYLCASSWLATGGEKLFFGSGTQLSVL.

In its sample, this clone was seen a few times. The chain joins TRBV10-3 to TRBJ1-2; D remains ambiguous. This CDR3 region has 16 residues. Trimming took off 0 bases at V and 2 bases at J, with 13 bases between the two ends. CDR1 ENHRY and CDR2 SYGVKD come from the germline V gene. The CDR3 region is CAISESERPNNYGYTF. The CDR3 DNA reads as TGTGCCATCAGTGAGTCTGAGAGGCCCAACAACTATGGCTACACCTTC.

The gene calls are TRBV12-3 or TRBV12-4 and TRBJ1-2; tentatively, D is TRBD1 (6 bases). CDR3 length: 13 amino acids. The V end lost 1 base, the J end lost 8 bases, and 11 bases lay between the germline ends. The CDR3 nucleotides are TGTGCCAGCAGTTTAGACAGGGCAGACGGCTACACCTTC. Translation gives CASSLDRADGYTF.

The genes are TRBV11-2 and TRBJ2-1; TRBD2 matches 7 bases. CDR1 SGHAT and CDR2 FQNNGV come from the germline V gene. The CDR3 runs to 14 residues. With 3 bases clipped from V and 9 bases from J, the junction kept 8 bases outside the gene matches. The CDR3: CASSLALAAGEQFF. As DNA, the CDR3 is TGTGCCAGCAGCTTGGCGCTAGCGGCGGGTGAGCAGTTCTTC.

The chain employs TRBV11-2 and TRBJ2-7, with D possibly TRBD2 on 5 matching bases. The V and J ends lost 5 bases and 2 bases respectively, with 13 bases between them. CDR3 size: 14 residues. The germline CDR1 and CDR2 sequences are SGHAT and FQNNGV. CDR3 DNA: TGTGCCAGCAGCCCCAGCAGCGGCCCCTACGAGCAGTACTTC. Protein sequence: CASSPSSGPYEQYF. The variable domain in full, completed from reference TRBV11-2 and TRBJ2-7, reads EAGVAQSPRYKIIEKRQSVAFWCNPISGHATLYWYQQILGQGPKLLIQFQNNGVVDDSQLPKDRFSAERLKGVDSTLKIQPAKLEDSAVYLCASSPSSGPYEQYFGPGTRLTVT.

In regard to this clone: This same CDR3 is encoded by further DNA sequences in the sample. This sequence joins TRBV18 and TRBJ2-1; D is perhaps TRBD2 (6 bases). Germline loops: CDR1 KGHSH, CDR2 LQKENI. Trimming left V 3 bases short and J 7 bases short, with 10 bases between. CDR3 length: 13 residues. The CDR3 sequence: CASSPPGGNEQFF. CDR3 in DNA: TGTGCCAGCTCACCCCCCGGGGGAAATGAGCAGTTCTTC.

This clone occurred once. The rearrangement uses TRBV19 and TRBJ1-5; the match to TRBD1 covers 9 bases. The V segment lost 6 bases and the J segment 6 bases; nucleotides outside the gene matches: 6. Germline CDR1 and CDR2: LNHDA and SQIVND (reference sequence). CDR3 size: 14 residues. This chain's CDR3 is CASSRTGEGQPQHF. CDR3 in DNA: TGTGCCAGTAGCAGGACAGGGGAAGGTCAGCCCCAGCATTTT.

The chain uses TRBV6-1 and TRBJ1-2, with D unresolved. V lost 2 bases to trimming and J lost 3 bases, with 7 bases between them. CDR1 and CDR2 from the germline V gene are MNHNS and SASEGT. CDR3 length: 13 amino acids. This CDR3 reads CASSERRDYGYTF. For the CDR3, the DNA is TGTGCCAGCAGTGAAAGACGGGACTATGGCTACACCTTC.

This clone was seen only once. The chain employs TRBV4-3 and TRBJ2-5; TRBD1 matches at 10 bases. Germline V gene lookup returns CDR1 LGHNA and CDR2 YSLEER. With 4 bases clipped from V and 7 bases from J, the junction kept 3 bases outside the gene matches. The CDR3 totals 13 residues. The CDR3 protein is CASSPGTGATQYF. CDR3 nucleotide sequence: TGCGCCAGCAGCCCGGGGACAGGGGCGACCCAGTACTTC.

The chain combines TRBV5-6 with TRBJ2-2, with 9 nucleotides matching TRBD2. The CDR3 has 15 amino acids. Germline V gene sequence: CDR1 SGHDT, CDR2 YYEEEE. The V segment lost 4 bases and the J segment 2 bases; nucleotides outside the gene matches: 3. DNA for the CDR3: TGTGCCAGCAGCCCCCTAGCGGGAAACACCGGGGAGCTGTTTTTT. It encodes CASSPLAGNTGELFF.

The chain combines TRBV5-4 with TRBJ1-2; D is perhaps TRBD1 (5 bases). V was cut by 4 bases and J by 4 bases, with 11 bases left in between. This CDR3 spans 13 amino acids. Germline loops: CDR1 SGHNT, CDR2 YYREEE (reference sequence). DNA for the CDR3: TGTGCCAGCAGCACACAGGATCTCTATGGCTACACCTTC. Translation gives CASSTQDLYGYTF.

This clone was recorded a few times. The chain joins TRBV7-8 to TRBJ1-5; weak D call: TRBD1 (5 bases). The germline V gene encodes CDR1 SGHVS and CDR2 FQNEAQ. The CDR3 runs to 16 residues. V lost 1 base and J 2 bases, leaving 12 bases between the germline ends. DNA for the CDR3: TGTGCCAGCAGCTTAGGGTTCGGGGGTGGCAATCAGCCCCAGCATTTT. Encoded protein: CASSLGFGGGNQPQHF.